Each of the 13 T cell receptor beta chains below was sequenced from the same sample in a study of blood T cell repertoires in COVID-19. The data were produced by immunoSEQ multiplex PCR, yet TCRdb's version contains in-frame clones alone and is incomplete. The profile shows roughly 140,000 clones, 70% to 90% of them singletons. Sequencing was carried out using peripheral blood. These receptors were obtained from a woman aged 60-70 years with COVID-19, enrolled during active disease.

This rearrangement joins TRBV4-1 to TRBJ1-3; 9 bases are a match to TRBD1. The CDR3 is 16 residues long. The V gene's germline CDR1 is MGHRA and CDR2 YSYEKL. Trimming at V came to 5 bases and at J to 3 bases, leaving 8 bases not matched to a gene. Here the CDR3 reads CASSVQQGAYGNTIYF. In nucleotides, the CDR3 is TGCGCCAGCAGCGTACAACAGGGGGCGTATGGAAACACCATATATTTT.

The genes are TRBV6-2 or TRBV6-3 and TRBJ2-3; the match to TRBD2 covers 10 bases. V lost 4 bases, J lost 2 bases, and 12 bases stayed unmatched. This CDR3 has 18 amino acids. Germline V lookup: CDR1 MNHEY, CDR2 SVGEGT. The CDR3 here is CASSSPSGGDDHTDTQYF. Here the CDR3 DNA reads TGTGCCAGCAGTTCCCCCAGCGGGGGGGACGATCACACAGATACGCAGTATTTT.

In its sample, this clone was seen a few times. This rearrangement joins TRBV7-6 to TRBJ1-4, with 10 bases fitting TRBD1. Germline V CDR1 and CDR2: SGHVS, FNYEAQ. V shed 4 bases and J 8 bases; nucleotides not matched to a gene: 13. This CDR3 spans 17 amino acids. CDR3 loop: CASSSSGTGVVGEKLFF. For the CDR3, the DNA is TGTGCCAGCAGCTCATCCGGGACAGGGGTCGTAGGGGAAAAACTGTTTTTT.

The genes are TRBV6-2 or TRBV6-3 and TRBJ1-1; 9 bases agree with TRBD1. With 2 bases clipped from V and 2 bases from J, the junction kept 9 bases outside the gene matches. Germline assignment: CDR1 MNHEY and CDR2 SVGEGT. The CDR3 length is 17 residues. DNA of the CDR3: TGTGCCAGCAGTTACCGAGGACAGGGGTTGTTTAACACTGAAGCTTTCTTT. It codes for CASSYRGQGLFNTEAFF.

This sequence joins TRBV6-5 and TRBJ1-1; D is ambiguous. Germline CDR1 MNHEY, CDR2 SVGAGI. V was clipped by 0 bases and J by 0 bases, with 5 bases between them. The CDR3 has 14 residues. DNA for the CDR3: TGTGCCAGCAGTTACTCCAGGATGAACACTGAAGCTTTCTTT. It translates to CASSYSRMNTEAFF.

The genes are TRBV12-5 and TRBJ1-4; 7 bases are a match to TRBD1. V lost 7 bases, J lost 4 bases, and 6 bases stayed unmatched. This CDR3 region has 14 residues. Germline assignment: CDR1 LGHNT and CDR2 FRNRAP. The CDR3 loop is CASALDRVNEKLFF. The DNA of the CDR3 is TGTGCTAGTGCCCTAGACAGGGTTAATGAAAAACTGTTTTTT.

The genes are TRBV7-9 and TRBJ1-2; 8 bases match TRBD1. Germline values: CDR1 SEHNR, CDR2 FQNEAQ (reference sequence). CDR3 size: 14 residues. V trimming: 1 base; J trimming: 6 bases; junction bases outside the gene matches: 4. The CDR3 spells CASSLVGQGDGYTF. The CDR3 coding sequence is TGTGCCAGCAGCTTAGTAGGACAGGGAGATGGCTACACCTTC.

The chain uses TRBV6-5 and TRBJ2-5, with D possibly being TRBD1 (6 bases). Germline CDR1 is MNHEY and CDR2 is SVGAGI. The CDR3 covers 14 residues. V lost 7 bases and J 3 bases, leaving 15 bases between the germline ends. The CDR3 is CASTRTDVEETQYF. Here the CDR3 DNA reads TGTGCCAGCACTAGGACAGACGTTGAAGAGACCCAGTACTTC.

V and J are TRBV6-4 and TRBJ2-5; 8 bases are a match to TRBD2. Trimming removed 3 bases from V and 5 bases from J; junction bases left unmatched: 5. This CDR3 is 14 amino acids long. Germline CDR1 reads MRHNA; CDR2 reads SNTAGT. The CDR3, as DNA: TGTGCCAGCAGTGAGACGGGGGGGAGTGAGACCCAGTACTTC. This translates into CASSETGGSETQYF.

This rearrangement joins TRBV10-3 to TRBJ1-4; 9 nucleotides line up with TRBD1. CDR1 is ENHRY and CDR2 is SYGVKD in the germline V gene. V lost 5 bases to trimming and J lost 7 bases; unmatched junction nucleotides: 8. CDR3 length: 15 residues. In DNA, the CDR3 is TGTGCCATCAGTAACCGGGACAGGGCTCTTGAAAAACTGTTTTTT. Its translation: CAISNRDRALEKLFF.

This clone appeared a few times. J is TRBJ2-7 and V is TRBV4-3; possible D gene TRBD2, 6 bases. The V and J ends lost 1 base and 2 bases respectively, with 15 bases between them. The CDR3 runs to 16 residues. CDR1 and CDR2 (germline): LGHNA, YSLEER. The CDR3 spells CASSQGWVGGTYEQYF. DNA of the CDR3: TGCGCCAGCAGCCAAGGGTGGGTGGGAGGCACCTACGAGCAGTACTTC.

This rearrangement joins TRBV6-5 to TRBJ2-1, with a possible D match to TRBD2 (5 bases). CDR3 length: 13 residues. With 6 bases removed from V and 10 bases from J, the gap between germline ends came to 16 bases. Germline values: CDR1 MNHEY, CDR2 SVGAGI. The CDR3 loop reads CASSPPGEKEQFF. The CDR3 DNA sequence: TGTGCCAGCAGCCCCCCCGGGGAGAAAGAGCAGTTCTTC.

The rearrangement links TRBV19 to TRBJ2-5; tentatively, D is TRBD1 (6 bases). V lost 6 bases to trimming and J lost 5 bases, with 13 bases between them. Germline V gene sequence: CDR1 LNHDA, CDR2 SQIVND (reference sequence). The CDR3 spans 13 residues. The CDR3 DNA reads as TGTGCCAGTAGCAGCAGGGGACGCGAGACCCAGTACTTC. Residues: CASSSRGRETQYF.